What follows is one T cell receptor beta chain and its context. The specificity of this receptor is unknown. Base quality data are lacking; no much larger clone is found one base away. The sample is drawn from a study of blood T cell repertoires in COVID-19 (TCRdb year 2020). As for the study more broadly: Samples covering the acute and convalescent phases of COVID-19 were provided by collaborators in the United States, Italy and Spain. The prospective study material was composed of cDNA or gDNA derived from T cells, B-cell-depleted T cells, or PBMCs. Subjects who had been exposed to COVID-19, were actively infected with it, or had recovered from it provided the deeply sampled blood TCRbeta repertoires that made up the dataset. The repertoires were made available in a free public database intended to serve as a resource for research on the immune response to SARS-CoV-2. Samples were obtained from the ongoing ImmuneRACE study (first 160 participants) and from 1,254 subjects provided by 6 global collaborators. Sample metadata almost always included a de-identified subject ID, COVID-19 status, age in years and sex. Where HLA class I and class II types were available, the types were taken from metadata supplied by the sample provider, not from assay-based typing.

The CDR3 has 15 amino acids, counting the end cysteine and phenylalanine. The entry retains the CDR3 DNA only, 45 bases that are in frame from base 1. The germline V gene encodes CDR1 MNHEY and CDR2 SMNVEV (reference sequence). The germline V and J ends show losses of 8 bases and 3 bases respectively, and no gene match explains 7 bases of the junction. In the prospective study, participants were 18 to 89 years old, resided in about 25 geographic areas of the United States, and were enrolled through a virtual design. In the prospective study, cohorts were assigned on the basis of participant-reported clinical history obtained from a screening survey and a study questionnaire. Recovered participants in ImmuneRACE Cohort 3 were defined as having two consecutive negative NP/OP PCR tests, clearance from a healthcare professional, or resolution of symptoms. Each participant in the prospective study had whole blood, serum and a nasopharyngeal or oropharyngeal swab collected by mobile phlebotomists. Over a roughly 2-month period, participants in the prospective study had the option of providing additional blood draws and questionnaires. Before DNA extraction, blood samples from the prospective study were shipped at room temperature or frozen.

What the authors observed across the whole study: How much clinical and demographic metadata was included differed by source and by participant, and the metadata was provided uncurated.

TCRbeta CDR3 regions were amplified from genomic DNA using the immunoSEQ Assay, a bias-controlled multiplex PCR. In the paper's pipeline: The number of nucleated cells in each sample was estimated by amplification of reference gene primers within the assay. To quantify the absolute abundance of each unique TCRbeta CDR3 rearrangement, sequence reads were collapsed and filtered. For each sample, productive Simpson clonality was calculated as the square root of Simpson's diversity index across productive rearrangements. TCRdb retrieved this table from immuneACCESS and kept in-frame rearrangements only. Not all clones are present; in checked studies, unresolved V genes account for under half, and no reason is known for the remainder. The V and J calls and clone size come from that table; D and trimming were worked out from the DNA. The sample has over 350,000 clones on record, approximately 87% of them singletons. The ten largest clones represent 10% of the sample.

This TCR derives from a woman between 45 and 60 years old who had recovered from COVID-19. The V and J segments used are TRBV27 and TRBJ2-1; TRBD1 lines up with 10 middle nucleotides. The source material was PBMCs or T cells enriched from blood (not recorded which). The nucleotide sequence reads as follows: TGTGCCAGCTGCCCCGGGACAGGGGTCTACAATGAGCAGTTCTTC. Its protein product is CASCPGTGVYNEQFF.